The 21 T cell receptor beta chains presented below share a single source sample, sequenced in a study of Tregs in tolerant kidney transplant recipients. Repertoires were generated with immunoSEQ multiplex PCR, while TCRdb's copy carries only in-frame clones and drops some. The data show some 110,000 clones, with around nine tenths seen just once and approximately 0.59% held by the top ten. The specimen sequenced was CD4+ T cells from blood. The source is a human donor in good health.

The rearrangement uses TRBV11-2 and TRBJ2-7, with TRBD1 matching over 9 bases. Looked up from germline, CDR1 is SGHAT and CDR2 is FQNNGV. CDR3 length equals 19 residues. With 4 bases clipped from V and 1 base from J, the junction kept 17 bases outside the gene matches. The DNA for the CDR3 is TGTGCCAGCAGCTCCCAAACGGCCATGGGACAGGGCGGGTCCTACGAGCAGTACTTC. This sequence encodes CASSSQTAMGQGGSYEQYF.

The chain is built from TRBV5-1 and TRBJ1-2; D unclear. Between the trimmed V and J ends, which lost 0 bases and 5 bases, there was a span of 11 bases. This CDR3 spans 14 amino acids. Germline CDR1 is SGHRS and CDR2 is YFSETQ. CDR3 protein: CASSLEVRSYGYTF. DNA for the CDR3: TGCGCCAGCAGCTTGGAGGTCAGAAGTTATGGCTACACCTTC.

The V gene is TRBV7-6, the J gene TRBJ1-1; tentatively, D is TRBD1 (6 bases). The CDR3 extends over 13 amino acids. Trimming removed 5 bases at V and 1 base at J, with 8 bases between. Germline loops: CDR1 SGHVS, CDR2 FNYEAQ. CDR3 sequence (DNA): TGTGCCAGCAGCGCGGACAGGAACACTGAAGCTTTCTTT. This encodes CASSADRNTEAFF.

The V call is TRBV7-2, the J call TRBJ2-2; D unclear. Germline V CDR1 and CDR2: SGHTA, FQGNSA. V lost 1 base to trimming and J lost 6 bases, with 12 bases between them. The CDR3 loop spans 15 amino acids. CDR3 DNA: TGTGCCAGCAGCTTAGGATTTTTTAGCCCCGGGGAGCTGTTTTTT. Translated: CASSLGFFSPGELFF. Full variable domain (rest looked up from reference TRBV7-2 and TRBJ2-2): GAGVSQSPSNKVTEKGKDVELRCDPISGHTALYWYRQSLGQGLEFLIYFQGNSAPDKSGLPSDRFSAERTGGSVSTLTIQRTQQEDSAVYLCASSLGFFSPGELFFGEGSRLTVL.

The chain links TRBV19 to TRBJ1-1; 9 bases are shared with TRBD1. J was trimmed by 6 bases and V by 5 bases; bases with no gene match: 4. There are 13 residues in the CDR3. Germline-derived CDR1 and CDR2 are LNHDA and SQIVND (reference sequence). The CDR3 DNA is TGTGCCAGTAGTCAGGGACAGGGCGCTGAAGCTTTCTTT. Amino acids: CASSQGQGAEAFF.

This chain joins TRBV6-5 and TRBJ2-3; D possibly matches TRBD1 or TRBD2 (5 bases each). V was shortened by 7 bases and J by 0 bases, with 8 bases between the two germline ends. Germline CDR1 reads MNHEY; CDR2 reads SVGAGI. CDR3 size: 13 residues. CDR3 nucleotides: TGTGCCAGCAACCGGGACAGCACAGATACGCAGTATTTT. Its protein product is CASNRDSTDTQYF.

The chain has TRBV20-1 and TRBJ2-5; no definite D call. The CDR3 runs to 11 residues. Trimming left V 3 bases short and J 9 bases short, with 11 bases between. In germline, CDR1 is DFQATT, CDR2 SNEGSKA (reference sequence). The CDR3 loop is CSARYRQAQYF. The CDR3 DNA sequence: TGCAGTGCTAGGTACCGGCAGGCCCAGTACTTC.

The V and J genes are TRBV15 and TRBJ1-5; D is undetermined. Per germline, CDR1 LNHNV and CDR2 YYDKDF (reference sequence). The CDR3 runs to 15 residues. V shed 3 bases and J shed 7 bases, with 16 bases lying between them. CDR3 residues: CATSRASTRAQPQHF. CDR3 bases: TGTGCCACCAGCAGGGCCTCCACTCGTGCGCAGCCCCAGCATTTT.

V and J are TRBV6-5 and TRBJ2-6; D ambiguous. The V end was cut by 6 bases, the J end by 0 bases, with 9 bases between. Germline CDR1 MNHEY, CDR2 SVGAGI. The CDR3 sequence is 15 residues long. The CDR3 reads CASRDWSSGANVLTF. The CDR3 nucleotides are TGTGCCAGCAGAGACTGGAGCTCTGGGGCCAACGTCCTGACTTTC.

The chain has TRBV10-3 and TRBJ2-3, with TRBD2 identical over 8 bases. Germline CDR1 and CDR2: ENHRY and SYGVKD. V shed 3 bases, J shed 2 bases, and the junction held 7 bases outside the gene matches. This CDR3 is 16 amino acids long. CDR3 sequence: CAISEGLAGITDTQYF. The CDR3 nucleotides read TGTGCCATCAGTGAAGGACTAGCAGGAATCACAGATACGCAGTATTTT.

The chain has TRBV29-1 and TRBJ1-1; D perhaps matches TRBD1 (6 bases). Germline values: CDR1 SQVTM, CDR2 ANQGSEA. The V gene lost 1 base and the J gene lost 0 bases, with 12 bases spanning the gap. The CDR3 length is 15 residues. The CDR3 is CSVEGKAGVNTEAFF. As DNA, the CDR3 is TGCAGCGTTGAAGGGAAGGCAGGGGTGAACACTGAAGCTTTCTTT.

This clone appeared once. The chain is built from TRBV27 and TRBJ1-2, with a possible D match to TRBD1 (6 bases). The germline gives CDR1 MNHEY, CDR2 SMNVEV (reference sequence). V lost 5 bases and J 4 bases, leaving 14 bases between the germline ends. The CDR3 totals 14 residues. Here the CDR3 DNA reads TGTGCCAGCAGTGTACAGGGACGGGTCTATGGCTACACCTTC. Translating gives CASSVQGRVYGYTF.

The count of this clone is one. The chain uses TRBV30 and TRBJ2-3; possibly TRBD2 for D (6 bases). CDR3 length: 17 residues. The V gene's germline CDR1 is GTSNPN and CDR2 SVGIG (reference sequence). Trimming left V 0 bases short and J 2 bases short, with 18 bases between. CDR3 nucleotide sequence: TGTGCCTGGAGTGTACTAGGGACTTTTTCCAACACAGATACGCAGTATTTT. This translates into CAWSVLGTFSNTDTQYF.

This chain links TRBV9 with TRBJ2-3; 12 nucleotides agree with TRBD2. Germline CDR1 SGDLS, CDR2 YYNGEE. The CDR3 contains 18 residues. The J segment lost 3 bases and the V segment lost 4 bases, leaving 12 bases of the junction unmatched. In DNA form, the CDR3 reads TGTGCCAGCAGCCCCCAACAACGACTAGCGGGAGTTACAGATACGCAGTATTTT. It yields the protein CASSPQQRLAGVTDTQYF.

This chain links TRBV11-2 with TRBJ2-4; D remains unclear. The germline V and J ends were trimmed by 8 bases and 0 bases, with 11 bases remaining between them. CDR3 length equals 14 residues. Germline-derived CDR1 and CDR2 are SGHAT and FQNNGV. The CDR3 DNA is TGTGCCAGCGGTAGGGAACTAGCCAAAAACATTCAGTACTTC. It encodes CASGRELAKNIQYF.

The chain links TRBV2 to TRBJ2-7; tentatively, D is TRBD2 (6 bases). Per germline, CDR1 SNHLY and CDR2 FYNNEI. The CDR3 runs 14 residues. V was trimmed by 6 bases and J by 2 bases, leaving 14 bases between them. This CDR3 is CASRAPGAPYEQYF. The DNA for the CDR3 is TGTGCCAGCAGGGCCCCGGGAGCCCCCTACGAGCAGTACTTC.

The chain has TRBV11-2 and TRBJ2-3; 9 nucleotides align to TRBD2. The CDR3 is made up of 18 amino acids. CDR1 is SGHAT and CDR2 is FQNNGV in the germline V gene. Germline trimming cut 4 bases from V and 6 bases from J; bases unmatched to any gene: 17. The CDR3 sequence: CASSSYRGRREGWDTQYF. The CDR3 DNA reads TGTGCCAGCAGCTCTTACAGGGGACGGCGGGAGGGCTGGGATACGCAGTATTTT.

The chain has TRBV14 and TRBJ2-5, with D perhaps TRBD1 (5 bases). Germline CDR1 reads SGHDN; CDR2 reads FVKESK. The CDR3 is 14 amino acids. Between the trimmed V and J ends, which lost 4 bases and 5 bases, there was a span of 14 bases. The CDR3 region is CASSPRWGTETQYF. DNA of the CDR3: TGTGCCAGCAGCCCCCGATGGGGCACGGAGACCCAGTACTTC.

This chain uses TRBV11-2 with TRBJ2-3; possibly TRBD2 for D (6 bases). In germline, CDR1 is SGHAT, CDR2 FQNNGV. There are 17 residues in the CDR3. V was cut by 0 bases and J by 2 bases, with 15 bases left in between. The CDR3 loop is CASSLDGGGANTDTQYF. In DNA, the CDR3 is TGTGCCAGCAGCTTAGATGGTGGAGGGGCGAACACAGATACGCAGTATTTT.

J is TRBJ1-2 and V is TRBV19; D uncertain. The CDR3 extends over 14 amino acids. Trimming removed 3 bases at V and 3 bases at J, with 11 bases between. CDR1 and CDR2 from the germline V gene are LNHDA and SQIVND (reference sequence). The CDR3 region is CASSIGGLDYGYTF. The CDR3 DNA follows: TGTGCCAGTAGTATCGGAGGACTTGACTATGGCTACACCTTC.

V gene TRBV9 combines with J gene TRBJ1-4, with TRBD1 matching over 8 bases. The CDR3 is made up of 15 amino acids. Germline V gives CDR1 SGDLS, CDR2 YYNGEE. The ends lost 3 bases at V and 3 bases at J; junction bases unmatched: 4. CDR3 sequence: CASSGQGIANEKLFF. CDR3 nucleotide sequence: TGTGCCAGCAGCGGACAGGGGATCGCTAATGAAAAACTGTTTTTT. The entire variable domain, with the rest obtained from reference TRBV9 and TRBJ1-4, is as follows: DSGVTQTPKHLITATGQRVTLRCSPRSGDLSVYWYQQSLDQGLQFLIQYYNGEERAKGNILERFSAQQFPDLHSELNLSSLELGDSALYFCASSGQGIANEKLFFGSGTQLSVL.